This paragraph reports one T cell receptor beta chain. Its antigen is not known. Hyperthyroidism of Graves' type that showed no ophthalmopathy progression within 18 months was stable. Clinical symptoms, serum thyroxine, TRAb, thyroid ultrasound and orbital computed tomography informed diagnoses. The data were taken from a study of T cells in Graves' hyperthyroidism and ophthalmopathy. Study findings and constraints: Model output signaled ophthalmopathy a median about 6.3 months ahead of onset. Ophthalmopathy could be told apart from stable hyperthyroidism with a 13 V-J model.

TCR beta CDR3 region amplification was performed from RNA transcripts. When the TCR CDR3 underwent first-round RT-PCR, the HTBI primer set was used. TCRdb reprocessed the multiplex PCR reads via MiXCR and lists one record per CDR3 protein. The sample has about 380,000 distinct CDR3 sequences, more than 11% seen once. V shed 3 bases, J shed 4 bases, and the junction held 8 bases outside the gene matches. Germline V gene sequence: CDR1 SGDLS, CDR2 YYNGEE. CDR3 length equals 15 residues. The receptor was derived from a woman aged 60-75 years with Graves' hyperthyroidism. Source material: blood. V is TRBV9 and J is TRBJ2-7; 9 bases align to TRBD1. The CDR3 region is CASSAGTGILYEQYF. CDR3 DNA sequence: TGTGCCAGCAGCGCGGGGACAGGGATCCTTTACGAGCAGTACTTC.